A selection of T cell receptor beta chains follows, all from one sample in a study of monozygotic twins with inflammatory bowel disease. TCRdb re-called the 5' RACE reads and catalogs CDR3 proteins one per entry, DNA excluded. Its table records roughly 200,000 distinct CDR3 sequences. Material: blood. These receptors were obtained from a human donor with ulcerative colitis or Crohn's disease, or a healthy co-twin of an affected twin (not recorded which). Both conserved end residues are part of each CDR3. Fields, in order: J gene, V gene, CDR3 protein.

>TRBJ2-1|TRBV7-9
CASTHRDSYNEQFF
>TRBJ1-2|TRBV28
CASSLSNGGGYTF
>TRBJ2-3|TRBV7-9
CASSSGHSTDTQYF
>TRBJ2-3|TRBV5-1
CASSLGQGSITDTQYF
>TRBJ1-6|TRBV6-1
CTSSGALGYNSPLHF
>TRBJ2-5|TRBV18
CASSPTRGSSQETQYF
>TRBJ2-2|TRBV7-8
CASSSPGRANTGELFF
>TRBJ1-3|TRBV5-1
CASSWGGTRLSGNTIYF
>TRBJ1-2|TRBV11-2
CASSLLSGNYGYTF
>TRBJ2-7|TRBV5-1
CASSLTGQGIYEQYF
>TRBJ1-2|TRBV11-2
CASSLVTGLYNYGYTF
>TRBJ2-1|TRBV6-1
CASSPRGGGPLYNEQFF
>TRBJ1-2|TRBV12-3/TRBV12-4
CASGTGTENGYTF
>TRBJ1-1|TRBV3-1
CASRRTGSEAFF
>TRBJ1-1|TRBV5-1
CASSLTPLQGGNTEAFF
>TRBJ2-1|TRBV6-1
CASSEGEGGNEQFF
>TRBJ2-1|TRBV12-3/TRBV12-4
CASSLSGIHEQFF
>TRBJ2-3|TRBV7-9
CASSSDRGSTDTQYF
>TRBJ2-5|TRBV15
CATSRAPQETETQYF
>TRBJ1-2|TRBV12-3/TRBV12-4
CASSLRRGIGYTF
>TRBJ2-5|TRBV11-2
CASSTRTGSSRVKTQYF
>TRBJ1-4|TRBV11-2
CASSSTRGEKLFF
>TRBJ1-6|TRBV20-1
CSAREFLDNSPLHF
>TRBJ1-1|TRBV20-1
CSARAVGQAEAFF
>TRBJ2-5|TRBV20-1
CSAPGQTKETQYF